Listed below are T cell receptor beta chains from one sample, sequenced in a study of blood T cell repertoires in COVID-19. Sequencing was performed with immunoSEQ multiplex PCR; in TCRdb, only in-frame clones are kept and a portion is missing. The sample lists 260,000 or so clones, roughly 76% seen once, with roughly 8% in the top ten. The sequencing sample was made of peripheral blood. These receptors originate from a woman of 80 years or more with COVID-19, enrolled during active disease. Each CDR3 is given with its conserved first and last residue. The D gene is left open where the match is weak. Not every row has a clone size; where given, it reads once, few, many or a size class.

>TRBJ1-6|13|TRBV5-4|NA|NA
CASSLGLDSPLHF
TGTGCCAGCAGCTTGGGGCTAGATTCACCCCTCCACTTT
>TRBJ2-1|13|TRBV2|NA|TRBD2
CASSGSQAGDKFF
TGTGCCAGCAGTGGATCCCAAGCGGGAGATAAGTTCTTC
>TRBJ1-2|14|TRBV2|NA|TRBD1
CASRAGQGGYGYTF
TGTGCCAGCAGAGCAGGACAGGGTGGCTATGGCTACACCTTC
>TRBJ2-1|14|TRBV10-2|once|NA
CASFEGLVDGEQFF
TGCGCCAGCTTCGAGGGACTGGTTGATGGGGAGCAGTTCTTC
>TRBJ1-5|13|TRBV7-9|NA|NA
CASSFGSNQPQHF
TGTGCCAGCAGCTTCGGTAGCAATCAGCCCCAGCATTTT
>TRBJ1-5|13|TRBV7-2|NA|NA
CASSPTGNQPQHF
TGTGCCAGCAGTCCTACAGGGAATCAGCCCCAGCATTTT
>TRBJ1-2|15|TRBV28|NA|TRBD1
CASSLRRTGGVGYTF
TGTGCCAGCAGTTTACGGAGGACAGGGGGCGTTGGCTACACCTTC
>TRBJ1-4|14|TRBV19|NA|NA
CASSGAHPNEKLFF
TGTGCCAGTAGTGGGGCCCATCCTAATGAAAAACTGTTTTTT
>TRBJ1-1|15|TRBV5-1|NA|NA
CASSLAGPRNTEAFF
TGCGCCAGCAGCTTAGCAGGGCCGAGGAACACTGAAGCTTTCTTT
>TRBJ1-1|14|TRBV18|NA|TRBD1
CASSGQGSNTEAFF
TGTGCCAGCTCAGGACAGGGATCGAACACTGAAGCTTTCTTT
>TRBJ1-5|16|TRBV6-2/TRBV6-3|once|TRBD1
CASSPTGTGINQPQHF
TGTGCCAGCAGCCCGACCGGGACAGGGATAAATCAGCCCCAGCATTTT
>TRBJ1-5|13|TRBV10-3|NA|NA
CAISGDLNQPQHF
TGTGCCATCAGTGGGGACTTGAATCAGCCCCAGCATTTT
>TRBJ1-5|13|TRBV30|NA|TRBD1
CASGQGYNQPQHF
TGTGCCTCTGGACAGGGATACAATCAGCCCCAGCATTTT
>TRBJ2-7|14|TRBV29-1|NA|TRBD1
CSVARTGGDYEQYF
TGCAGCGTTGCTAGGACAGGAGGAGACTACGAGCAGTACTTC
>TRBJ1-2|13|TRBV9|once|NA
CASSPLGGEGYTF
TGTGCCAGCAGCCCCCTGGGAGGGGAAGGCTACACCTTC
>TRBJ2-2|14|TRBV7-2|NA|NA
CASSLVQGTGELFF
TGTGCCAGCAGCTTAGTTCAGGGAACCGGGGAGCTGTTTTTT
>TRBJ1-2|14|TRBV19|NA|TRBD1
CASSSDRRNYGYTF
TGTGCCAGTAGTTCGGACAGGCGTAACTATGGCTACACCTTC
>TRBJ1-6|17|TRBV7-9|NA|NA
CASSLLSGGANNSPLHF
TGTGCCAGCAGCTTACTTTCGGGGGGGGCAAATAATTCACCCCTCCACTTT
>TRBJ1-2|12|TRBV2|NA|NA
CASSVGPGGYTF
TGTGCCAGCAGTGTTGGTCCGGGGGGCTACACCTTC
>TRBJ2-3|15|TRBV28|NA|NA
CASSPGVLGTDTQYF
TGTGCCAGCAGTCCAGGGGTGTTGGGGACAGATACGCAGTATTTT
>TRBJ2-3|14|TRBV10-3|NA|TRBD1
CAIRDRGITDTQYF
TGTGCCATCAGGGACAGGGGAATCACAGATACGCAGTATTTT
>TRBJ1-6|13|TRBV14|NA|NA
CASSLTGQSPLHF
TGTGCCAGCAGCTTGACAGGTCAATCACCCCTCCACTTT
>TRBJ2-1|16|TRBV6-6|NA|NA
CASSSSTSGRLNEQFF
NA
>TRBJ1-2|15|TRBV5-8|NA|NA
CASSSIFRRDYGYTF
TGTGCCAGCAGCTCCATATTTCGGAGAGACTATGGCTACACCTTC
>TRBJ2-2|14|TRBV9|few|NA
CASSADSWTGELFF
TGTGCCAGCAGCGCGGACTCGTGGACCGGGGAGCTGTTTTTT
>TRBJ2-3|12|TRBV4-3|few|TRBD2
CASRGLADTQYF
TGCGCCAGCAGAGGACTAGCGGATACGCAGTATTTT
>TRBJ1-4|18|TRBV23-1|NA|NA
CASDSLGHPASTNEKLFF
TGCGCCAGCGACTCTCTGGGACACCCTGCCTCTACTAATGAAAAACTGTTTTTT
>TRBJ1-5|15|TRBV28|NA|NA
CASSFQGGGNQPQHF
TGTGCCAGCAGTTTCCAGGGAGGGGGCAATCAGCCCCAGCATTTT
>TRBJ2-7|16|TRBV27|NA|NA
CASSFSTGTHTYEQYF
TGTGCCAGCAGTTTTAGTACCGGGACACACACCTACGAGCAGTACTTC
>TRBJ1-3|15|TRBV9|NA|NA
CASSVVAGSGNTIYF
TGTGCCAGCAGCGTAGTGGCAGGCTCTGGAAACACCATATATTTT
>TRBJ1-3|15|TRBV28|NA|TRBD1
CASSLQGAAGNTIYF
TGTGCCAGCAGTTTACAGGGGGCCGCAGGAAACACCATATATTTT
>TRBJ2-2|13|TRBV28|NA|NA
CASSLVNPGELFF
TGTGCCAGCAGTCTAGTGAACCCCGGGGAGCTGTTTTTT
>TRBJ1-2|18|TRBV15|NA|TRBD1
CATSRQAGTGARTSGYTF
TGTGCCACCAGCAGACAGGCCGGGACAGGGGCCCGGACGAGTGGCTACACCTTC
>TRBJ2-7|13|TRBV11-1|NA|TRBD2
CASSFEAGPLQYF
TGTGCCAGCAGCTTTGAAGCGGGGCCGTTGCAGTACTTC
>TRBJ1-2|14|TRBV5-1|NA|TRBD1
CASSPGQANYGYTF
TGCGCCAGCAGCCCAGGACAGGCCAACTATGGCTACACCTTC
>TRBJ1-1|14|TRBV7-9|NA|TRBD1
CASSYRGATSEAFF
TGTGCCAGCAGTTACAGGGGGGCCACGTCTGAAGCTTTCTTT
>TRBJ1-2|14|TRBV5-1|NA|TRBD1
CASSFRQGASGYTF
TGCGCCAGCAGCTTCAGACAGGGGGCGTCGGGCTACACCTTC
>TRBJ2-7|13|TRBV10-1|NA|NA
CASSEGSLYEQYF
TGCGCCAGCAGTGAGGGGAGCCTCTACGAGCAGTACTTC
>TRBJ1-2|13|TRBV6-1|NA|NA
CASSEDSNYGYTF
TGTGCCAGCAGTGAAGACAGTAACTATGGCTACACCTTC
>TRBJ2-1|18|TRBV19|NA|TRBD2
CASSPLRGVAGGNNEQFF
TGTGCCAGTAGTCCCCTCCGGGGGGTAGCGGGAGGGAACAATGAGCAGTTCTTC
>TRBJ1-4|16|TRBV29-1|NA|NA
CSGGGRGAGANEKLFF
TGCAGCGGCGGTGGCAGGGGCGCCGGAGCTAATGAAAAACTGTTTTTT
>TRBJ2-1|14|TRBV5-1|NA|NA
CASSLGDEGNEQFF
TGCGCCAGCAGCTTGGGGGATGAGGGCAATGAGCAGTTCTTC
>TRBJ1-4|13|TRBV12-3/TRBV12-4|NA|NA
CASNTGLHEKLFF
TGTGCCAGCAACACAGGGTTGCATGAAAAACTGTTTTTT
>TRBJ2-4|14|TRBV6-5|NA|NA
CASRAPLAKNIQYF
TGTGCCAGCAGAGCACCCCTAGCCAAAAACATTCAGTACTTC
>TRBJ1-4|17|TRBV30|NA|NA
CAWSPLPKFLVNEKLFF
TGTGCCTGGAGTCCCCTCCCTAAGTTTTTGGTTAATGAAAAACTGTTTTTT
>TRBJ2-1|15|TRBV27|NA|TRBD2
CASSLERGVYNEQFF
TGTGCCAGCAGTTTAGAGCGGGGGGTCTACAATGAGCAGTTCTTC
>TRBJ1-1|12|TRBV29-1|NA|NA
CSGGRYDTEAFF
TGCAGCGGGGGACGGTACGACACTGAAGCTTTCTTT
>TRBJ2-2|15|TRBV6-5|NA|TRBD1
CALGRRQGSTGELFF
TGTGCCCTCGGACGGCGACAGGGGAGCACCGGGGAGCTGTTTTTT